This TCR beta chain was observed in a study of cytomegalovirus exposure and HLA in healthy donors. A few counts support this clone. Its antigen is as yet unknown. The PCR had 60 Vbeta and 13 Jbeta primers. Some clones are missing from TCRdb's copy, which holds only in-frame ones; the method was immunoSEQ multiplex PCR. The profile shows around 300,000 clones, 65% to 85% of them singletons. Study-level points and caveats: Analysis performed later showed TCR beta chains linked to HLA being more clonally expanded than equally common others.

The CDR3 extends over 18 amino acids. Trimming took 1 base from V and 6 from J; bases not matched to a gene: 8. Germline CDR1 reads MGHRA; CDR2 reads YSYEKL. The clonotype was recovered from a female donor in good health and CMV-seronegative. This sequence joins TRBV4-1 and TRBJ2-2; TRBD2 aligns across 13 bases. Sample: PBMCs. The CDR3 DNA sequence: TGCGCCAGCAGCCAAGTTTCGGGCGGGACTAGCGGGGCCGGGGAGCTGTTTTTT. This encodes CASSQVSGGTSGAGELFF.